The following is a TCR beta chain sequence with its context. The data were obtained in a study of blood T cell repertoires in COVID-19. Repertoires were generated with immunoSEQ multiplex PCR, while TCRdb's copy carries only in-frame clones and drops some. The table includes 300,000 or so clones, approximately 86% detected once. The clonotype was recovered from a middle-aged woman with acute COVID-19. The sequencing sample was made of PBMCs or T cells enriched from blood (not recorded which).

The chain's CDR3 is CASSADRFAGNTIYF. The CDR3 coding sequence is TGTGCCAGCAGCGCCGACAGGTTTGCTGGAAACACCATATATTTT. The chain carries TRBV5-4 and TRBJ1-3; tentatively, D is TRBD1 (6 bases). Germline V lookup: CDR1 SGHNT, CDR2 YYREEE (reference sequence). There are 15 residues in the CDR3. V was pared by 4 bases and J by 2 bases, with 13 bases between.